A single sample is the source of the 21 T cell receptor beta chains below, sequenced in a study of blood T cell repertoires in COVID-19. The repertoire was sequenced with immunoSEQ multiplex PCR; TCRdb's copy has only in-frame clones and lacks some. Of fewer than 500,000 clones in the sample, 85% to 90% are singletons; the top ten hold around 1.1%. The material sequenced was PBMCs or T cells enriched from blood (not recorded which). These TCRs come from a man between 25 and 39 years old who had recovered from COVID-19.

This chain joins TRBV19 and TRBJ2-7; 7 nucleotides agree with TRBD2. This CDR3 comprises 12 residues. V was clipped by 6 bases and J by 1 base; unmatched bases: 0. Per germline, CDR1 LNHDA and CDR2 SQIVND (reference sequence). The CDR3 region is CASRGLSYEQYF. Here the CDR3 DNA reads TGTGCCAGTAGGGGACTATCCTACGAGCAGTACTTC.

This clone showed up just once. J is TRBJ2-5 and V is TRBV6-5; the match to TRBD2 covers 11 bases. The CDR3 length is 14 residues. Per the germline V gene, CDR1 is MNHEY and CDR2 is SVGAGI. The trim removed 6 bases at V and 4 bases at J, leaving 4 bases unmatched. The CDR3 region has the DNA TGTGCCAGCAGCCGTACTAGCGGGAGAGAGACCCAGTACTTC. Amino acids: CASSRTSGRETQYF.

This clone was detected only once. The chain is built from TRBV2 and TRBJ1-3; 7 bases are a match to TRBD1. Germline V lookup: CDR1 SNHLY, CDR2 FYNNEI. After removal of 7 bases from V and 0 bases from J, the junction contained 3 bases not matched to a gene. The CDR3 runs 14 residues. The CDR3 here is CASIRDSSGNTIYF. CDR3 in DNA: TGTGCCAGCATCCGGGACAGCTCTGGAAACACCATATATTTT.

The chain carries TRBV7-2 and TRBJ2-2; TRBD2 matches at 8 bases. The CDR3 covers 18 residues. From germline, CDR1 is SGHTA and CDR2 FQGNSA. V was pared by 3 bases and J by 8 bases, with 17 bases of the junction left unmatched. The CDR3, as DNA: TGTGCCAGCAGCTTGAAGCGGGAGATATTCTCCGGGGGAGGGGAGCTGTTTTTT. Amino acids: CASSLKREIFSGGGELFF.

V gene TRBV19 combines with J gene TRBJ1-5, with a weak D call TRBD1 (6 bases). Trimming left V 6 bases short and J 0 bases short, with 12 bases between. The CDR3 totals 15 residues. Per germline, CDR1 LNHDA and CDR2 SQIVND (reference sequence). The CDR3 loop is CASSPGQNSNQPQHF. Here the CDR3 DNA reads TGTGCCAGTAGCCCCGGACAGAATAGCAATCAGCCCCAGCATTTT.

The gene calls are TRBV7-3 and TRBJ2-2; 8 positions match TRBD1. Germline assignment: CDR1 SGHTA and CDR2 FQGTGA. The V and J ends lost 2 bases and 6 bases, in that order; junction bases with no gene match: 5. There are 15 residues in the CDR3. CDR3 nucleotides: TGTGCCAGCAGCTTACGGCAGGGGGCCCCCGGGGAGCTGTTTTTT. This translates into CASSLRQGAPGELFF.

J is TRBJ2-1 and V is TRBV7-9; tentative D call: TRBD1 (5 bases). Germline V gives CDR1 SEHNR, CDR2 FQNEAQ (reference sequence). CDR3 length: 14 amino acids. V dropped 3 bases and J dropped 9 bases, with 15 bases sitting between them. The CDR3, as DNA: TGTGCCAGCAGCTTGGGTTCTGGGGCTTTTGAGCAGTTCTTC. Translated, it gives CASSLGSGAFEQFF.

This clone was picked up one time. V gene TRBV25-1 combines with J gene TRBJ1-2; TRBD1 matches at 9 bases. Germline values: CDR1 MGHDK, CDR2 SYGVNS. The junction had 6 bases not matched to a gene; V was cut back by 2 bases and J by 8 bases. CDR3 size: 14 residues. Here the CDR3 reads CASSERTGVGGYTF. The DNA of the CDR3 is TGTGCCAGCAGTGAACGGACAGGGGTAGGGGGCTACACCTTC.

This clone showed up just a few times. The V call is TRBV7-2, the J call TRBJ2-7; D might be TRBD2 (6 bases). In germline, CDR1 is SGHTA, CDR2 FQGNSA. This CDR3 spans 13 amino acids. Trimming took 3 bases from V and 4 from J, leaving 10 bases between them. The CDR3 spells CASSFGEDYEQYF. The CDR3 DNA sequence: TGTGCCAGCAGCTTTGGGGAGGATTACGAGCAGTACTTC.

The V gene is TRBV19, the J gene TRBJ1-4, with TRBD1 matching over 7 bases. Looked up from germline, CDR1 is LNHDA and CDR2 is SQIVND (reference sequence). The V segment lost 10 bases and the J segment 6 bases; nucleotides outside the gene matches: 11. The CDR3 runs to 14 residues. The CDR3 DNA is TGTGCCATCAACAGTGGGCAGGGGGATGAAAAACTGTTTTTT. It is translated as CAINSGQGDEKLFF.

This clone is a singleton in its sample. The V and J genes are TRBV28 and TRBJ2-7; weak D call: TRBD1 (6 bases). V gave up 4 bases and J gave up 5 bases, with 24 bases separating them. The germline V gene has CDR1 MDHEN and CDR2 SYDVKM. The CDR3 extends over 17 amino acids. The CDR3 sequence is CASSSYGTYQASHEQYF. CDR3 DNA: TGTGCCAGCAGTTCCTACGGGACATACCAAGCATCCCACGAGCAGTACTTC.

The genes are TRBV21-1 and TRBJ2-7; TRBD2 is the table's D call and was not checked against the DNA. TRBV21-1 is flagged as a pseudogene. The CDR3 spans 12 residues. The CDR3 sequence is CASSKAASEQYF. The CDR3 region has the DNA TGTGCCAGCAGCAAAGCAGCGAGTGAGCAGTACTTC.

The gene calls are TRBV27 and TRBJ2-6; D unresolved. The V gene's germline CDR1 is MNHEY and CDR2 SMNVEV (reference sequence). The CDR3 runs 13 residues. V was pared by 6 bases and J by 0 bases, with 3 bases between. The CDR3 DNA reads as TGTGCCAGCAGCCTCTCTGGGGCCAACGTCCTGACTTTC. It specifies CASSLSGANVLTF.

This clone has a single count. The rearrangement uses TRBV19 and TRBJ2-5; the match to TRBD1 covers 8 bases. Germline CDR1 is LNHDA and CDR2 is SQIVND (reference sequence). Germline trimming cut 4 bases from V and 5 bases from J; bases unmatched to any gene: 12. This CDR3 comprises 16 residues. This CDR3 is CASSTSGQGDWETQYF. The CDR3 DNA is TGTGCCAGTAGTACCAGCGGACAGGGTGATTGGGAGACCCAGTACTTC.

The chain links TRBV18 to TRBJ2-7; TRBD2 might be the D (6 bases). The germline V and J ends were trimmed by 3 bases and 5 bases, with 17 bases remaining between them. This CDR3 spans 15 amino acids. Germline V gene lookup returns CDR1 KGHSH and CDR2 LQKENI. The CDR3 coding sequence is TGTGCCAGCTCACCGGTACTAGGCGGGGTCGACGAGCAGTACTTC. Protein: CASSPVLGGVDEQYF.

CDR3 sequence (DNA): TGTGCCAGCAGCGTAGGACTAAGCGGGAGTAGCATTCAGTACTTC. Its translation: CASSVGLSGSSIQYF. This sequence joins TRBV9 and TRBJ2-4; 8 nucleotides line up with TRBD2. The V and J ends lost 0 bases and 9 bases, in that order; junction bases with no gene match: 8. CDR3 length: 15 residues. The germline V gene encodes CDR1 SGDLS and CDR2 YYNGEE.

The V and J genes are TRBV28 and TRBJ1-5; a weak D match, TRBD1 (6 bases). CDR3 length: 14 amino acids. Trimming stripped 7 bases from V and 0 bases from J, with 10 bases between. Germline CDR1 is MDHEN and CDR2 is SYDVKM. The CDR3 DNA follows: TGTGCCAGCACAGGGGCGATTAGCAATCAGCCCCAGCATTTT. Amino acid sequence: CASTGAISNQPQHF.

This sequence joins TRBV20-1 and TRBJ1-5, with unresolved D. Trimming left V 3 bases short and J 1 base short, with 13 bases between. This CDR3 has 15 amino acids. The germline CDR1 and CDR2 sequences are DFQATT and SNEGSKA (reference sequence). The CDR3, as DNA: TGCAGTGCTAGTCCGGTAAGCGGGAGCAATCAGCCCCAGCATTTT. Translating gives CSASPVSGSNQPQHF.

The chain is built from TRBV7-2 and TRBJ1-2; D call uncertain. The germline V gene encodes CDR1 SGHTA and CDR2 FQGNSA. Between the trimmed V and J ends, which lost 1 base and 8 bases, there was a span of 20 bases. The CDR3 covers 16 residues. CDR3 protein: CASSLGGSEAYGGYTF. Here the CDR3 DNA reads TGTGCCAGCAGCTTAGGTGGGTCGGAGGCCTACGGGGGCTACACCTTC.

The V and J genes are TRBV4-1 and TRBJ2-7, with 8 bases lining up with TRBD1. In germline, CDR1 is MGHRA, CDR2 YSYEKL. With 2 bases clipped from V and 4 bases from J, the junction kept 10 bases outside the gene matches. This CDR3 has 16 residues. The CDR3 DNA sequence: TGCGCCAGCAGCCAATCGGCTGGGACAGGAGGTTACGAGCAGTACTTC. Residues: CASSQSAGTGGYEQYF.

The chain recombines TRBV4-1 with TRBJ2-3; TRBD2 is a possible D gene (5 bases). The CDR3 has 13 amino acids. In germline, CDR1 is MGHRA, CDR2 YSYEKL. V lost 4 bases and J lost 4, with 9 bases in between. CDR3 amino acids: CASSLIGADTQYF. The CDR3 DNA sequence: TGCGCCAGCAGCCTAATCGGGGCAGATACGCAGTATTTT.